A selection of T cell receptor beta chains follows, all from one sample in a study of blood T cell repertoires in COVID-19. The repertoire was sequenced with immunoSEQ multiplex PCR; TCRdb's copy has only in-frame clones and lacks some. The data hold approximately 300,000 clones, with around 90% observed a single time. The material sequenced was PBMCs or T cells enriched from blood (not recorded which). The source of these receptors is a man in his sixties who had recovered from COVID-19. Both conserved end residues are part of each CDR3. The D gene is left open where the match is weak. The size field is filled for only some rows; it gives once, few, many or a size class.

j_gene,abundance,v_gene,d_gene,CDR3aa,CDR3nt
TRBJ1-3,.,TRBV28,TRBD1,CASTPGGTLSSGNTIYF,TGTGCCAGCACCCCAGGGGGGACGCTAAGCTCTGGAAACACCATATATTTT
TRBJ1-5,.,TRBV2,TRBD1,CASSQGVGQPQHF,TGTGCCAGCAGTCAGGGGGTGGGCCAGCCCCAGCATTTT
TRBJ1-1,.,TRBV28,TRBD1,CASSQDRGNTEAFF,TGTGCCAGCAGTCAGGACAGGGGTAACACTGAAGCTTTCTTT
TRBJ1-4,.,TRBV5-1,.,CASSLEGRGGEKLFF,TGCGCCAGCAGCTTGGAGGGAAGGGGAGGAGAAAAACTGTTTTTT
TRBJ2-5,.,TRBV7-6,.,CASSLAGLVETQYF,TGTGCCAGCAGCTTAGCGGGGCTGGTGGAGACCCAGTACTTC
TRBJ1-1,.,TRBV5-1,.,CASSLSQGGTEAFF,TGCGCCAGCAGCTTGTCCCAGGGAGGGACTGAAGCTTTCTTT
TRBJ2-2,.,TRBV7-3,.,CASSPPSLGAGELFF,TGTGCCAGCAGCCCCCCATCGCTCGGGGCCGGGGAGCTGTTTTTT
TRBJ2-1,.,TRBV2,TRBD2,CASSQLAGVNEQFF,TGTGCCAGCAGTCAACTAGCGGGAGTTAATGAGCAGTTCTTC
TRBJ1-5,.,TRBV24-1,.,CATSDPAAGYNQPQHF,TGTGCCACCAGTGATCCGGCCGCAGGGTACAATCAGCCCCAGCATTTT
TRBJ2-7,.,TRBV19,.,CASSMGGMDRYEQYF,TGTGCCAGTAGTATGGGAGGTATGGACCGCTACGAGCAGTACTTC
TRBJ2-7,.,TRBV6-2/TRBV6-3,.,CASSYSFQDEQYF,TGTGCCAGCAGTTACTCGTTCCAGGACGAGCAGTACTTC
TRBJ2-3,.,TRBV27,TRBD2,CASSFRLATDTQYF,TGTGCCAGCAGTTTCCGACTAGCAACAGATACGCAGTATTTT
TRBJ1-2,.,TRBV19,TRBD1,CASRDRDSENRGYGYTF,TGTGCCAGTAGAGATAGGGACAGCGAGAACAGAGGGTATGGCTACACCTTC
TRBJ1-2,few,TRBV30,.,CAWGIQGDYGYTF,TGTGCCTGGGGAATACAGGGTGACTATGGCTACACCTTC
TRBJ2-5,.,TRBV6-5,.,CASSPPVQETQYF,TGTGCCAGCTCCCCCCCAGTTCAAGAGACCCAGTACTTC
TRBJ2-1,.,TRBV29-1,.,CSARIPSGSYNEQFF,TGCAGCGCACGGATCCCCTCAGGCTCCTACAATGAGCAGTTCTTC
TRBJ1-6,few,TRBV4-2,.,CASSQEVPRSSYNSPLHF,TGTGCCAGCAGCCAAGAAGTGCCCAGAAGCTCCTATAATTCACCCCTCCACTTT
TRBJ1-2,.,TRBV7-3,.,CASSLRGGTDGYTF,TGTGCCAGCAGCTTAAGGGGCGGGACGGATGGCTACACCTTC
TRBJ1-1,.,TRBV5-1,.,CASSSASVTEAFF,TGCGCCAGCAGCTCCGCCTCGGTAACTGAAGCTTTCTTT
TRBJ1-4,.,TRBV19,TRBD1,CASSIERTGQEYEKLFF,TGTGCCAGTAGTATAGAGCGGACGGGACAGGAGTATGAAAAACTGTTTTTT
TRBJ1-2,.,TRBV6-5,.,CASFLLPNYGYTF,TGTGCCAGCTTTCTACTACCTAACTATGGCTACACCTTC
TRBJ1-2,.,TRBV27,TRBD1,CASSPGQEGGYTF,TGTGCCAGCAGTCCAGGACAGGAGGGTGGCTACACCTTC
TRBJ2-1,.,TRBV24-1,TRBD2,CATSDFLAGGYNEQFF,TGTGCCACCAGTGATTTCCTAGCGGGAGGATACAATGAGCAGTTCTTC
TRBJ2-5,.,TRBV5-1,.,CASSLGPGETQYF,TGCGCCAGCAGCTTGGGTCCGGGTGAGACCCAGTACTTC
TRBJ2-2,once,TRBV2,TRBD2,CASSLAGGRNTGELFF,TGTGCCAGCAGCTTAGCGGGAGGGAGGAACACCGGGGAGCTGTTTTTT
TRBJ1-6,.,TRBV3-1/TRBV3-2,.,CASSQEFRNSPLHF,TGTGCCAGCAGCCAAGAATTTCGTAATTCACCCCTCCACTTT
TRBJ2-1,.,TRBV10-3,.,CAISEVESGEQFF,TGTGCCATCAGTGAAGTAGAGTCAGGCGAGCAGTTCTTC
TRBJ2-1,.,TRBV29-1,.,CSVEGPVQAYNEQFF,TGCAGCGTTGAAGGCCCAGTACAAGCCTACAATGAGCAGTTCTTC
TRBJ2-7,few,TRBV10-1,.,CASSEGRRYEQYF,TGCGCCAGCAGTGAGGGCCGTCGTTACGAGCAGTACTTC
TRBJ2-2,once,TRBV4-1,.,CASSLFDTGELFF,TGCGCCAGCAGCCTTTTCGACACCGGGGAGCTGTTTTTT
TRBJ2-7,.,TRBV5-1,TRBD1,CASSRTGQNEQYF,TGCGCCAGCAGCCGGACAGGGCAGAACGAGCAGTACTTC
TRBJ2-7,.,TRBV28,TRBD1,CASSPQGQLSYEQYF,TGTGCCAGCAGTCCGCAGGGACAGCTCTCCTACGAGCAGTACTTC
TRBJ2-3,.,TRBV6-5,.,CASSYSSSNTDTQYF,TGTGCCAGCAGTTACTCGTCCTCTAACACAGATACGCAGTATTTT
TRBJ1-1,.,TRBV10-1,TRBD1,CASSDSGGTEAFF,TGCGCCAGCAGTGATTCAGGGGGTACTGAAGCTTTCTTT
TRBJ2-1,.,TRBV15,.,CATSRGGSGDNEQFF,TGTGCCACCAGCAGAGGAGGGTCAGGGGACAATGAGCAGTTCTTC
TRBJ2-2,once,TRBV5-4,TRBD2,CASSWGGLAGINTGELFF,TGTGCCAGCAGCTGGGGTGGACTAGCGGGAATCAACACCGGGGAGCTGTTTTTT
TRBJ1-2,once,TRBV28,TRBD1,CASSSRRPDRGNYGYTF,TGTGCCAGCAGTTCCCGCAGACCGGACAGGGGGAACTATGGCTACACCTTC
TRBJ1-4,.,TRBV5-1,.,CASSGATTNEKLFF,TGCGCCAGCAGCGGAGCCACAACTAATGAAAAACTGTTTTTT
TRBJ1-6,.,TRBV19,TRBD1,CASKNRGFDSPLHF,TGTGCCAGTAAAAACAGGGGTTTTGATTCACCCCTCCACTTT
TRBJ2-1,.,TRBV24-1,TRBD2,CATSASGLAGVSHEQFF,TGTGCCACCAGTGCTTCGGGACTAGCGGGAGTTAGCCATGAGCAGTTCTTC
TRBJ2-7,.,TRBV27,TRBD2,CATRIGLESHEQYF,TGTGCCACTAGAATAGGACTAGAATCCCACGAGCAGTACTTC
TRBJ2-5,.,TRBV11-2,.,CASSLRRAQETQYF,TGTGCCAGCTCCCTGAGGAGAGCCCAAGAGACCCAGTACTTC
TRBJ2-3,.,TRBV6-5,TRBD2,CASSYSNSGRDTQYF,TGTGCCAGCAGTTACTCGAATAGCGGGAGGGATACGCAGTATTTT
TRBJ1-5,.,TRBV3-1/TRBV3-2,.,CASSHLAGTGQPQHF,TGTGCCAGCAGCCACCTGGCGGGGACGGGTCAGCCCCAGCATTTT
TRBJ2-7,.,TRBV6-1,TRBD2,CASSGMRGTSGRYEQYF,TGTGCCAGCAGTGGGATGAGGGGGACTAGCGGGAGGTACGAGCAGTACTTC
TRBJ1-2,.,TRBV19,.,CASTTGGGVFYGYTF,TGTGCCAGTACGACAGGAGGGGGGGTTTTCTATGGCTACACCTTC
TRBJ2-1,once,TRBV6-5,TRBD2,CASSYSGLATYNEQFF,TGTGCCAGCAGTTACTCGGGACTAGCGACCTACAATGAGCAGTTCTTC
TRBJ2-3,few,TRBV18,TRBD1,CASSPGQGSTDTQYF,TGTGCCAGCTCACCGGGACAGGGATCCACAGATACGCAGTATTTT
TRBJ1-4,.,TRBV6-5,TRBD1,CASSSGTVNEKLFF,TGTGCCAGCAGTTCCGGGACAGTGAATGAAAAACTGTTTTTT
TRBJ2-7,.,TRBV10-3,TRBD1,CAINPGQGTYEQYF,TGTGCCATCAATCCGGGACAGGGGACCTACGAGCAGTACTTC
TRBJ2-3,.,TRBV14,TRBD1,CASSNRGRGDTQYF,TGTGCCAGCAGCAACAGGGGGCGCGGAGATACGCAGTATTTT
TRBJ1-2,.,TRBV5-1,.,CASSFSGEPNYGYTF,TGCGCCAGCAGCTTCTCTGGAGAACCTAACTATGGCTACACCTTC
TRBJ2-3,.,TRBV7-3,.,CASSLLGGATDTQYF,TGTGCCAGCAGCCTTTTAGGGGGGGCCACAGATACGCAGTATTTT
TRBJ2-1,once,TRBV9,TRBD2,CASSGQGRVYGEQFF,TGTGCCAGCAGCGGACAAGGGAGGGTATATGGGGAGCAGTTCTTC
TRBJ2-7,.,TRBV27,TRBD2,CASALAGGTYEQYF,TGTGCCAGCGCACTAGCGGGAGGTACCTACGAGCAGTACTTC
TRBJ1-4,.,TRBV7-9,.,CASSLAPGSWEKLFF,TGTGCCAGCAGCTTAGCGCCAGGTAGTTGGGAAAAACTGTTTTTT
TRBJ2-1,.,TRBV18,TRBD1,CASSPTGADYNEQFF,TGTGCCAGCTCACCGACAGGGGCTGACTACAATGAGCAGTTCTTC
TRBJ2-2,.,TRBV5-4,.,CASSLGTSLNTGELFF,TGTGCCAGCAGCTTGGGGACATCCTTGAACACCGGGGAGCTGTTTTTT
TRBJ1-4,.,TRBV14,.,CASSQDESEKLFF,TGTGCCAGCAGCCAAGATGAGAGTGAAAAACTGTTTTTT